This TCR beta chain derives from a study of PD-1 blockade in classical Hodgkin lymphoma. Points from the study as a whole: The study reported lower baseline TCR diversity in newly diagnosed patients than in healthy donors. Patients with a complete response exhibited baseline diversity comparable to newly diagnosed patients. Whatever underlies the repertoire differences (possibly disease activity or prior therapy) remains undefined.

A word on this clone: What it recognizes is unknown.

The V end lost 0 bases, the J end lost 3 bases, and 8 bases lay between the germline ends. CDR1 and CDR2 from the germline V gene are MNHEY and SVGAGI. The CDR3 consists of 15 residues. Method: immunoSEQ multiplex PCR; TCRdb's copy keeps in-frame clones and lacks some. The sample lists approximately 51,000 clones, around 73% occurring once. After autologous stem cell transplantation all patients relapsed, and prior brentuximab vedotin exposure differed between cohorts. The specimen was peripheral blood mononuclear cells (PBMCs), collected before the second cycle of nivolumab. The source is a human donor with classical Hodgkin lymphoma. The chain recombines TRBV6-5 with TRBJ2-2; D is possibly TRBD2 (5 bases). The CDR3 reads CASSYSGGHTGELFF. CDR3 bases: TGTGCCAGCAGTTACTCAGGCGGGCACACCGGGGAGCTGTTTTTT.